This is a list of T cell receptor beta chains from one sample in a study of blood T cell repertoires in COVID-19. The repertoire was sequenced with immunoSEQ multiplex PCR; TCRdb's copy has only in-frame clones and lacks some. This table has about 130,000 clones, about 85% appearing once. Sequenced sample: peripheral blood. These receptors were collected from an elderly man with active or convalescent COVID-19. Each CDR3 is given with its conserved first and last residue. The D gene is left open where the match is weak. A row's size may be missing; if present it is once, few, many or a size class.

abundance	v_gene	d_gene	j_gene	CDR3aa	CDR3nt
few	TRBV5-1	TRBD1	TRBJ1-1	CASADRVGTEAFF	TGCGCCAGCGCGGACAGGGTTGGGACTGAAGCTTTCTTT
NA	TRBV9	NA	TRBJ2-1	CASSVGGLNNEQFF	TGTGCCAGCAGCGTAGGTGGACTGAACAATGAGCAGTTCTTC
NA	TRBV5-1	TRBD1	TRBJ1-3	CASSLAGGPGNTIYF	TGCGCCAGCAGCTTGGCAGGGGGCCCTGGAAACACCATATATTTT
NA	TRBV19	TRBD2	TRBJ2-1	CASSIGTRHYNEQFF	TGTGCCAGTAGTATTGGGACTAGGCACTACAATGAGCAGTTCTTC
once	TRBV29-1	NA	TRBJ1-2	CSVARADYGYTF	TGCAGCGTTGCCAGGGCGGACTATGGCTACACCTTC
NA	TRBV7-9	TRBD2	TRBJ2-1	CASSLAGGPYNEQFF	TGTGCCAGCTCGTTAGCGGGGGGGCCCTACAATGAGCAGTTCTTC
NA	TRBV29-1	TRBD1	TRBJ2-7	CSVGNRGSYEQYF	TGCAGCGTAGGAAACAGGGGCTCCTACGAGCAGTACTTC
NA	TRBV6-5	TRBD1	TRBJ2-7	CASIPGQGGIFEQYF	TGTGCCAGCATACCTGGACAGGGAGGAATCTTTGAGCAGTACTTC
NA	TRBV6-5	NA	TRBJ1-2	CASSLGGTYGYTF	TGTGCCAGCAGTTTGGGGGGGACCTATGGCTACACCTTC
NA	TRBV7-8	TRBD2	TRBJ2-3	CASSLVAGGPLDTQYF	TGTGCCAGCAGCTTAGTAGCGGGAGGGCCGCTAGATACGCAGTATTTT
NA	TRBV7-8	TRBD1	TRBJ1-6	CASSLDRVNSPLHF	TGTGCCAGCAGTCTAGACAGGGTTAATTCACCCCTCCACTTT
few	TRBV27	NA	TRBJ1-1	CASSFFGVGTEAFF	TGTGCCAGCAGTTTCTTCGGGGTGGGCACTGAAGCTTTCTTT
NA	TRBV25-1	NA	TRBJ2-1	CASSSRDGTPYNEQFF	TGTGCCAGCAGTTCTCGGGACGGGACTCCCTACAATGAGCAGTTCTTC
once	TRBV24-1	TRBD2	TRBJ2-3	CATSDLWTSGTPDTQYF	TGTGCCACCAGTGATTTATGGACTAGCGGGACCCCGGATACGCAGTATTTT
NA	TRBV10-3	NA	TRBJ1-1	CATTPSESLNTEAFF	TGTGCCACCACCCCTAGTGAGTCCTTGAACACTGAAGCTTTCTTT
NA	TRBV5-1	NA	TRBJ2-5	CASSSTLRGTTETQYF	TGCGCCAGCAGCTCGACACTACGAGGGACAACAGAGACCCAGTACTTC
NA	TRBV7-2	TRBD2	TRBJ2-7	CASSSLVTSGSQVFEQYF	TGTGCCAGCAGCTCCCTTGTGACTAGCGGGAGCCAGGTTTTCGAGCAGTACTTC
NA	TRBV5-1	NA	TRBJ1-2	CASSTAGVKNGYTF	TGCGCCAGCAGCACCGCAGGGGTGAAGAATGGCTACACCTTC
once	TRBV24-1	TRBD2	TRBJ2-2	CATSDSGTRVGELFF	TGTGCCACCAGTGACTCCGGGACTAGAGTCGGGGAGCTGTTTTTT
NA	TRBV7-2	TRBD1	TRBJ2-3	CASSLVGGTGLTDTQYF	TGTGCCAGCAGCTTAGTGGGGGGGACAGGGCTCACAGATACGCAGTATTTT
NA	TRBV7-3	NA	TRBJ1-6	CASSLTIDSPLHF	TGTGCCAGCAGCTTAACTATTGATTCACCCCTCCACTTT
NA	TRBV5-1	NA	TRBJ1-1	CASSLGQLSEAFF	TGCGCCAGCAGCTTGGGACAGCTATCTGAAGCTTTCTTT
NA	TRBV9	NA	TRBJ1-1	CASSVQFGTEAFF	TGTGCCAGCAGCGTACAATTCGGTACTGAAGCTTTCTTT
NA	TRBV21-1	NA	TRBJ1-1	CASSKMTPGQVVPNTEAFF	TGTGCCAGCAGCAAAATGACGCCGGGACAGGTTGTACCGAACACTGAAGCTTTCTTT
NA	TRBV7-6	TRBD2	TRBJ2-2	CASSPRTSGNTGELFF	TGTGCCAGCAGCCCAAGGACTAGCGGGAACACCGGGGAGCTGTTTTTT
NA	TRBV3-1/TRBV3-2	NA	TRBJ1-2	CASSHTDTRRGYTF	TGTGCCAGCAGCCACACGGACACCCGGAGAGGCTACACCTTC
NA	TRBV4-3	TRBD1	TRBJ1-1	CASSQPTDRGHTEAFF	TGCGCCAGCAGCCAACCAACTGACAGGGGGCACACTGAAGCTTTCTTT
NA	TRBV28	NA	TRBJ1-2	CASSFPTSGANYGYTF	TGTGCCAGCAGTTTCCCTACTTCGGGGGCTAACTATGGCTACACCTTC
NA	TRBV5-1	NA	TRBJ2-1	CASSLVRRQDEQFF	TGCGCCAGCAGCTTGGTTCGACGGCAGGATGAGCAGTTCTTC
NA	TRBV5-6	TRBD2	TRBJ2-1	CASLFFSGGNNEQFF	TGTGCCAGCTTATTTTTTAGCGGGGGGAACAATGAGCAGTTCTTC
NA	TRBV18	TRBD1	TRBJ2-5	CASSPRGQGQETQYF	TGTGCCAGCTCACCACGGGGACAGGGCCAAGAGACCCAGTACTTC